This TCR beta chain was sequenced in a study of CXCR3-negative and CXCR3-positive naive CD8 T cells. General study results and limits: More hydrophobic TRB CDR3s were found in CXCR3-positive naive cells than in CXCR3-negative naive cells.

With respect to this clonotype: Its antigen is still unknown.

CDR3 length: 15 residues. Germline loops: CDR1 MDHEN, CDR2 SYDVKM. Researchers prepared the TRB cDNA libraries using 5' RACE with UMI labels. Each CDR3 protein gets one entry in TCRdb, which reprocessed the 5' RACE reads and gives no DNA. The table for this sample gives over 150,000 distinct CDR3 sequences. This sequence originates from a human donor in good health. Some clones in this sample may be carry-over from other donors' samples. Sequences were obtained from naive CXCR3+ CD8+ T cells from blood. Subset reported: CD45RO-CCR7+CD27+CD95- naive CD8+ T cells expressing CXCR3 (TNR3+). The chain couples TRBV28 to TRBJ2-1. CDR3 region: CASSNIRGSDNEQFF.